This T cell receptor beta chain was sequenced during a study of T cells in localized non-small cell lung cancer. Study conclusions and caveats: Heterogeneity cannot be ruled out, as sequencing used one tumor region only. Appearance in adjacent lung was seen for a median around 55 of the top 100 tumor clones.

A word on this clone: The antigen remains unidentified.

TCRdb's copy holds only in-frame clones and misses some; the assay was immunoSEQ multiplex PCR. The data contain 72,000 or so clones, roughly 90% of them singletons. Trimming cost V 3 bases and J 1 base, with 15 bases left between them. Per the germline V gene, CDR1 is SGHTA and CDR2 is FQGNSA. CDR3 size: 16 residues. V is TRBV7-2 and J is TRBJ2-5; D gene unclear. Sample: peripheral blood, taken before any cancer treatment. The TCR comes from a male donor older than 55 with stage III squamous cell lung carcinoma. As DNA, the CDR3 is TGTGCCAGCAGCTTCTGGCTCTCCCTCGGCCAAGAGACCCAGTACTTC. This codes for CASSFWLSLGQETQYF. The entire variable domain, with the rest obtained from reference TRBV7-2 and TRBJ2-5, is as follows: GAGVSQSPSNKVTEKGKDVELRCDPISGHTALYWYRQSLGQGLEFLIYFQGNSAPDKSGLPSDRFSAERTGGSVSTLTIQRTQQEDSAVYLCASSFWLSLGQETQYFGPGTRLLVL.